This T cell receptor beta chain was identified during a study of identical twins. Findings and caveats of the study: Monozygotic twins shared more out-of-frame TCR alpha than recombination models predicted.

Germline loops: CDR1 SGHRS, CDR2 YFSETQ. The CDR3 length is 14 residues. Trimming took off 0 bases at V and 2 bases at J, with 9 bases between the two ends. MiXCR was run by TCRdb on the 5' RACE reads, yielding one entry per CDR3 protein. The data contain roughly 570,000 distinct CDR3 sequences, more than 9% of them singletons. This clonotype was counted at least ten times. Its antigen is not identified. This sample was also put to use in a study of yellow fever vaccine responses in identical twins.

The sequence was obtained from a woman younger than 35 in good health. The chain couples TRBV5-1 to TRBJ2-7, with D tentatively TRBD1 or TRBD2 (5 bases each). Sequencing used PBMCs. The CDR3 DNA sequence: TGCGCCAGCAGCTTGGCGGGACGTACCTACGAGCAGTACTTC. This translates into CASSLAGRTYEQYF.